One and the same sample provided the 17 T cell receptor beta chains below, sequenced in a study of T cell repertoires in cytomegalovirus infection. TCRdb re-analysed the reads in MiXCR, keeping a single row per CDR3 protein. This sample has 140,000 to 150,000 distinct CDR3 sequences; roughly 32% occur once, and the top ten carry roughly half. These receptors' antigens are unknown. The sample in question was CD8+ T cells from cultured PBMCs, obtained from culture after CMV antigen stimulation. The origin of the receptors is a human donor in good health (CMV status not recorded). Some clones in this sample may be carry-over from other donors' samples.

This clonotype was counted many times. This chain links TRBV12-3 or TRBV12-4 with TRBJ2-1; D gene unclear. Trimming removed 2 bases at V and 15 bases at J, with 8 bases between. CDR3 length equals 10 residues. CDR3 residues: CASSLRTRFF. The CDR3 nucleotides read TGTGCCAGCAGTTTACGCACGCGGTTCTTC.

This clonotype is termed medium-sized. The genes are TRBV6-1 and TRBJ1-1; 9 nucleotides agree with TRBD1. Germline values: CDR1 MNHNS, CDR2 SASEGT. The CDR3 spans 16 residues. With V trimmed by 2 bases and J by 6 bases, 10 bases remained unmatched. Written as DNA, the CDR3 is TGTGCCAGCAGTGAAATTGGGACAGGGCTAGGAGCTGAAGCTTTCTTT. It yields the protein CASSEIGTGLGAEAFF.

This clonotype has just one count. This chain connects TRBV11-2 to TRBJ1-2, with D perhaps TRBD1 (6 bases). Germline CDR1 is SGHAT and CDR2 is FQNNGV. The V gene lost 0 bases and the J gene lost 4 bases, with 24 bases spanning the gap. The CDR3 is 19 residues long. Here the CDR3 reads CASSLDSRQAAAASYGYTF. CDR3 bases: TGTGCCAGCAGCTTAGATTCAAGACAGGCCGCGGCGGCTTCCTATGGCTACACCTTC.

V is TRBV6-4 and J is TRBJ1-1, with a possible D match to TRBD1 (5 bases). In germline, CDR1 is MRHNA, CDR2 SNTAGT. V lost 2 bases, J lost 4 bases, and 8 bases lay in between. The CDR3 runs to 13 residues. CDR3 sequence: CASSDVGGTEAFF. In nucleotides, the CDR3 is TGTGCCAGCAGTGACGTTGGGGGCACTGAAGCTTTCTTT.

Only a few counts were recorded for this clonotype. This chain joins TRBV7-9 and TRBJ2-5; TRBD2 agrees at 8 bases. Germline CDR1 reads SEHNR; CDR2 reads FQNEAQ (reference sequence). The CDR3 sequence is 17 residues long. The J segment lost 1 base and the V segment lost 4 bases, leaving 11 bases of the junction unmatched. CDR3 bases: TGTGCCAGCAGCTCCATACGGGGGGGGGCGACCCAAGAGACCCAGTACTTC. It encodes CASSSIRGGATQETQYF.

The chain combines TRBV6-5 with TRBJ2-3; TRBD2 matches at 13 bases. After removal of 4 bases from V and 4 bases from J, the junction contained 8 bases not matched to a gene. The CDR3 extends over 17 amino acids. Germline V gene sequence: CDR1 MNHEY, CDR2 SVGAGI. The CDR3 DNA follows: TGTGCCAGCAGTTTCGGGACTAGCGGGGACTCGCCAGATACGCAGTATTTT. Amino acid sequence: CASSFGTSGDSPDTQYF.

This clonotype came up many times. This sequence joins TRBV10-3 and TRBJ2-3; TRBD2 agrees at 8 bases. The CDR3 contains 17 residues. Germline V CDR1 and CDR2: ENHRY, SYGVKD. With V trimmed by 0 bases and J by 1 base, 6 bases remained unmatched. As DNA, the CDR3 is TGTGCCATCAGTGAGTCGCCCCGGGGGGGGGGCACAGATACGCAGTATTTT. Amino acid sequence: CAISESPRGGGTDTQYF.

Details on this clonotype: Sequence at one end of the junction differs from germline and may be a read error. The chain recombines TRBV27 with TRBJ1-1; no clear D. This CDR3 is 13 amino acids long. Germline V CDR1 and CDR2: MNHEY, SMNVEV (reference sequence). Here the CDR3 DNA reads TGTGCCAGCAGTTTGGCCGTGAACACTAAAGCTTTCTTT. Translated: CASSLAVNTKAFF.

This clonotype came up a few times. The chain carries TRBV19 and TRBJ1-1; tentative D call: TRBD1 (6 bases). Between the trimmed V and J ends, which lost 7 bases and 6 bases, there was a span of 18 bases. This CDR3 has 14 residues. The germline CDR1 and CDR2 sequences are LNHDA and SQIVND (reference sequence). The CDR3 loop is CASIRDRGLAEAFF. The CDR3 DNA is TGTGCCAGTATAAGGGACCGGGGGCTGGCTGAAGCTTTCTTT.

The chain carries TRBV12-3 or TRBV12-4 and TRBJ1-3, with a possible D match to TRBD1 (6 bases). The V gene lost 6 bases and the J gene lost 1 base, with 13 bases spanning the gap. CDR3 length: 15 residues. For the CDR3, the DNA is TGTGCCAGCAGCTATGGGCAGGGGTCTGGAAACACCATATATTTT. Its translation: CASSYGQGSGNTIYF.

This clonotype was counted only a few times. V is TRBV7-9 and J is TRBJ1-4, with TRBD1 matching 12 bases. The germline CDR1 and CDR2 sequences are SEHNR and FQNEAQ (reference sequence). V was clipped by 5 bases and J by 5 bases; unmatched bases: 6. The CDR3 is 16 residues long. CDR3 DNA sequence: TGTGCCAGCAGCGTGGGGACAGGGGGCGTGAATGAAAAACTGTTTTTT. This translates into CASSVGTGGVNEKLFF.

This clonotype was counted only a few times. The rearrangement links TRBV19 to TRBJ2-1, with D hard to call. The CDR3 has 14 amino acids. Trimming pared 4 bases from V and 3 bases from J, leaving 10 bases between. The germline CDR1 and CDR2 sequences are LNHDA and SQIVND (reference sequence). The CDR3 DNA reads TGTGCCAGTAGTAACCCCTCATTCTACAATGAGCAGTTCTTC. As protein: CASSNPSFYNEQFF.

The V call is TRBV6-5, the J call TRBJ2-7; D unresolved. The CDR3 totals 11 residues. Trimming removed 2 bases from V and 6 bases from J, with 5 bases in between. Germline V gene sequence: CDR1 MNHEY, CDR2 SVGAGI. Here the CDR3 DNA reads TGTGCCAGCAGTTACGGTCGCGAGCAGTACTTC. It yields the protein CASSYGREQYF.

The genes are TRBV7-9 and TRBJ1-1; 9 nucleotides align to TRBD1. Germline V gene lookup returns CDR1 SEHNR and CDR2 FQNEAQ (reference sequence). Trimming removed 3 bases from V and 3 bases from J; junction bases left unmatched: 2. The length of the CDR3 is 14 residues. The chain's CDR3 is CASSFWDRDTEAFF. The DNA for the CDR3 is TGTGCCAGCAGCTTCTGGGACAGGGACACTGAAGCTTTCTTT.

This clonotype was seen more than once but under ten times. The gene calls are TRBV10-3 and TRBJ2-4, with TRBD1 as a possible D gene (5 bases). V lost 0 bases, J lost 7 bases, and 25 bases lay in between. CDR1 and CDR2 (germline): ENHRY, SYGVKD. The CDR3 is 19 amino acids. DNA for the CDR3: TGTGCCATCAGTGAGTCGATAGGGGATCCGAGGCCCCCGGGCAACATTCAGTACTTC. Amino acid sequence: CAISESIGDPRPPGNIQYF.

This clonotype was seen a handful of times. The chain combines TRBV12-3 or TRBV12-4 with TRBJ1-1; TRBD1 matches 7 bases. There are 16 residues in the CDR3. V lost 4 bases and J lost 3; bases outside the gene matches: 11. In nucleotides, the CDR3 is TGTGCCAGCAGTTCCAGAGACAGGGTTTGGCACACTGAAGCTTTCTTT. This gives the protein CASSSRDRVWHTEAFF.

Points on this clonotype: Since a much larger clone is just one base distant, this may be a read error. The chain combines TRBV18 with TRBJ2-5; no reliable D call. The CDR3 spans 11 residues. The germline gives CDR1 KGHSH, CDR2 LQKENI. The CDR3, as DNA: TGTGCCAACTCACCCCTGGAGACCCAGTACTTC. It specifies CANSPLETQYF.